The 20 T cell receptor beta chains given below trace back to one sample, sequenced in a study of blood T cell repertoires in COVID-19. Sequencing used immunoSEQ multiplex PCR; TCRdb keeps in-frame clones, though not all of them. The sample lists about 170,000 clones, about 80% occurring once. The sequenced sample consisted of peripheral blood. The receptors were gathered from a man aged 55 to 70 with acute or convalescent COVID-19.

The V gene is TRBV6-5, the J gene TRBJ2-2; D might be TRBD2 (7 bases). Trimming removed 11 bases from V and 2 bases from J, with 12 bases in between. The CDR3 is 13 amino acids. Germline-derived CDR1 and CDR2 are MNHEY and SVGAGI. CDR3 sequence (DNA): TGTGCCGGGGGGGGACATAACACCGGGGAGCTGTTTTTT. Encoded protein: CAGGGHNTGELFF.

This chain links TRBV3-1 (or the pseudogene TRBV3-2) with TRBJ2-5, with D possibly being TRBD2 (7 bases). The V and J ends lost 6 bases and 2 bases respectively, with 13 bases between them. The CDR3 totals 14 residues. From germline, CDR1 is LGHDT and CDR2 YNNKEL (reference sequence). The CDR3: CASSPGGQQETQYF. CDR3 bases: TGTGCCAGCAGTCCGGGGGGCCAACAAGAGACCCAGTACTTC.

The V gene is TRBV5-5, the J gene TRBJ1-2, with D perhaps matching TRBD1 (5 bases). The V and J ends lost 2 bases and 13 bases respectively, with 12 bases between them. CDR1 is SGHKS and CDR2 is YYEKEE in the germline V gene (reference sequence). The CDR3 loop spans 11 amino acids. This chain's CDR3 is CASSFLTGSTF. The CDR3 nucleotides read TGTGCCAGCAGCTTCTTAACAGGTAGCACCTTC.

This clone was counted only a few times. Other DNA sequences from this sample encode an identical CDR3 as well. The J gene is TRBJ1-2, the V gene TRBV5-6; 8 bases fit TRBD1. Per germline, CDR1 SGHDT and CDR2 YYEEEE. The CDR3 is made up of 13 amino acids. The V gene end was trimmed by 4 bases and the J gene end by 2 bases; junction bases not matched to a gene: 1. The CDR3 reads CASSDRGNYGYTF. The CDR3 coding sequence is TGTGCCAGCAGCGACAGGGGAAACTATGGCTACACCTTC. Together with reference TRBV5-6 and TRBJ1-2, the CDR3 gives the full variable domain: DAGVTQSPTHLIKTRGQQVTLRCSPKSGHDTVSWYQQALGQGPQFIFQYYEEEERQRGNFPDRFSGHQFPNYSSELNVNALLLGDSALYLCASSDRGNYGYTFGSGTRLTVV.

This sequence joins TRBV27 and TRBJ1-2; D call uncertain. This CDR3 is 13 amino acids long. Trimming cost V 6 bases and J 2 bases, with 10 bases left between them. CDR1 is MNHEY and CDR2 is SMNVEV in the germline V gene (reference sequence). In nucleotides, the CDR3 is TGTGCCAGCAGCTCAGCGGGGAACTATGGCTACACCTTC. Translated: CASSSAGNYGYTF.

The chain has TRBV7-2 and TRBJ1-5; no firm D call. The germline gives CDR1 SGHTA, CDR2 FQGNSA. Trimming pared 2 bases from V and 6 bases from J, leaving 8 bases between. This CDR3 contains 13 residues. In DNA form, the CDR3 reads TGTGCCAGCAGCTTATCTCTCGGTCAGCCCCAGCATTTT. Its translation: CASSLSLGQPQHF.

The chain recombines TRBV6-4 with TRBJ2-2; D remains unclear. This CDR3 is 12 amino acids long. Germline V CDR1 and CDR2: MRHNA, SNTAGT. Trimming took off 7 bases at V and 1 base at J, with 4 bases between the two ends. The CDR3 protein is CASTGNTGELFF. CDR3 DNA: TGTGCCAGCACGGGGAACACCGGGGAGCTGTTTTTT.

This chain uses TRBV4-2 with TRBJ2-7; 7 positions agree with TRBD1. Germline lookup yields CDR1 LGHNA and CDR2 YNFKEQ. The V and J ends lost 3 bases and 4 bases, in that order; junction bases with no gene match: 3. The CDR3 consists of 13 residues. The DNA of the CDR3 is TGTGCCAGCAGCCAGGAACAGGGGTACGAGCAGTACTTC. The encoded protein is CASSQEQGYEQYF.

The chain carries TRBV7-3 and TRBJ2-5; 8 nucleotides match TRBD2. CDR1 SGHTA and CDR2 FQGTGA come from the germline V gene. The trim removed 5 bases at V and 4 bases at J, leaving 3 bases unmatched. The CDR3 totals 13 residues. The CDR3 sequence: CASSQGLVETQYF. The DNA of the CDR3 is TGTGCCAGCAGCCAGGGACTAGTAGAGACCCAGTACTTC.

The chain employs TRBV7-8 and TRBJ1-3, with D tentatively TRBD1 (5 bases). The germline CDR1 and CDR2 sequences are SGHVS and FQNEAQ. Between the trimmed V and J ends, which lost 5 bases and 4 bases, there was a span of 15 bases. This CDR3 contains 15 residues. The CDR3 coding sequence is TGTGCCAGCAGCCCTCAAACCCAGGGAGGAAACACCATATATTTT. Protein product: CASSPQTQGGNTIYF.

The chain carries TRBV6-5 and TRBJ2-2, with D perhaps matching TRBD2 (6 bases). Deletions cut 6 bases from V and 2 bases from J, with 7 bases between. The CDR3 contains 13 residues. Germline CDR1 MNHEY, CDR2 SVGAGI. This chain's CDR3 is CASRGGNTGELFF. CDR3 DNA sequence: TGTGCCAGCAGGGGAGGAAACACCGGGGAGCTGTTTTTT.

V and J are TRBV5-1 and TRBJ2-3; 9 bases fit TRBD1. Germline CDR1 is SGHRS and CDR2 is YFSETQ. Trimming cost V 4 bases and J 6 bases; bases outside gene matches: 6. This CDR3 region has 14 residues. CDR3 DNA sequence: TGCGCCAGCAGCATGGGACAGGGAGGTGATACGCAGTATTTT. Translation gives CASSMGQGGDTQYF.

The chain links TRBV5-1 to TRBJ2-2, with D tentatively TRBD2 (5 bases). The germline V gene has CDR1 SGHRS and CDR2 YFSETQ. Trimming stripped 9 bases from V and 7 bases from J, with 19 bases between. CDR3 size: 14 residues. The CDR3 coding sequence is TGCGCCACCCAAGAGAGGGTCGGAGGCGGGGAGCTGTTTTTT. It specifies CATQERVGGGELFF.

This clone was detected once. This CDR3 reads CASSETGGSGNTIYF. The CDR3, as DNA: TGTGCCAGCAGCGAGACAGGGGGTTCTGGAAACACCATATATTTT. The V call is TRBV9, the J call TRBJ1-3; 9 bases agree with TRBD1. The CDR3 covers 15 residues. The V gene's germline CDR1 is SGDLS and CDR2 YYNGEE. V shed 3 bases and J 1 base; nucleotides not matched to a gene: 2.

This chain joins TRBV18 and TRBJ1-2, with D tentatively TRBD1 (6 bases). The V and J ends lost 2 bases and 3 bases respectively, with 10 bases between them. This CDR3 is 14 amino acids long. Germline values: CDR1 KGHSH, CDR2 LQKENI. The CDR3 loop reads CASSPAGGDYGYTF. The CDR3 coding sequence is TGTGCCAGCTCACCAGCGGGGGGCGACTATGGCTACACCTTC.

The V gene is TRBV6-5, the J gene TRBJ2-7; 9 bases fit TRBD2. Per the germline V gene, CDR1 is MNHEY and CDR2 is SVGAGI. Germline trimming cut 6 bases from V and 6 bases from J; bases unmatched to any gene: 9. The CDR3 is 14 amino acids. The CDR3 loop is CASRAGTSFGEQYF. The DNA for the CDR3 is TGTGCCAGCAGGGCCGGGACTAGCTTCGGCGAGCAGTACTTC.

This chain links TRBV10-2 with TRBJ2-2; TRBD2 matches at 8 bases. The CDR3 spans 15 residues. V gave up 6 bases and J gave up 2 bases; unmatched junction bases: 5. From germline, CDR1 is WSHSY and CDR2 SAAADI. The CDR3 DNA reads as TGCGCCAGCAGGATGACTAGCGTTAACACCGGGGAGCTGTTTTTT. It encodes CASRMTSVNTGELFF.

This clone was observed a few times. This sequence joins TRBV19 and TRBJ2-3, with TRBD2 as a possible D gene (6 bases). Germline CDR1 LNHDA, CDR2 SQIVND (reference sequence). The CDR3 has 14 residues. V was shortened by 5 bases and J by 4 bases, with 13 bases between the two germline ends. The CDR3 is CASSRGPGADTQYF. The CDR3 bases are TGTGCCAGTAGTCGGGGTCCGGGGGCAGATACGCAGTATTTT.

The J gene is TRBJ1-5, the V gene TRBV7-2, with D possibly TRBD1 on 6 matching bases. Germline V lookup: CDR1 SGHTA, CDR2 FQGNSA. The V end was cut by 5 bases, the J end by 2 bases, with 13 bases between. This CDR3 region has 15 residues. This chain's CDR3 is CASSPAGVRNQPQHF. In DNA form, the CDR3 reads TGTGCCAGCAGCCCTGCAGGGGTCCGCAATCAGCCCCAGCATTTT.

This clone was seen a single time. V gene TRBV3-1 (or the pseudogene TRBV3-2) combines with J gene TRBJ2-7; D is unclear. The CDR3 loop spans 12 amino acids. Germline assignment: CDR1 LGHDT and CDR2 YNNKEL (reference sequence). Trimming removed 4 bases from V and 5 bases from J, with 9 bases in between. The CDR3 bases are TGTGCCAGCAGCCCATCAGGCGACGAGCAGTACTTC. As protein: CASSPSGDEQYF.